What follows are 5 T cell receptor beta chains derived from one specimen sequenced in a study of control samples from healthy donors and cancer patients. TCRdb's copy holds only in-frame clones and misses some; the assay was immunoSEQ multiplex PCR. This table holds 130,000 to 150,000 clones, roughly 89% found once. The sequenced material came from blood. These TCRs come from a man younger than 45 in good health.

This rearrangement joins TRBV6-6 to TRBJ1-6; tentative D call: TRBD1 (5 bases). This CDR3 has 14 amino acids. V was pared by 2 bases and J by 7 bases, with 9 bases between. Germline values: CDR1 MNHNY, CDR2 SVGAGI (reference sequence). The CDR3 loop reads CASSYRGTNSPLHF. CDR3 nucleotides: TGTGCCAGCAGTTACAGGGGTACGAATTCACCCCTCCACTTT.

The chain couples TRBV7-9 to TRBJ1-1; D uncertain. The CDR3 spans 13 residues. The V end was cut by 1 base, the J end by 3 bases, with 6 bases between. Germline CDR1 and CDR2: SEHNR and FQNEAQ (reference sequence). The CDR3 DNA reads TGTGCCAGCAGCTTAGAATATGACACTGAAGCTTTCTTT. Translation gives CASSLEYDTEAFF.

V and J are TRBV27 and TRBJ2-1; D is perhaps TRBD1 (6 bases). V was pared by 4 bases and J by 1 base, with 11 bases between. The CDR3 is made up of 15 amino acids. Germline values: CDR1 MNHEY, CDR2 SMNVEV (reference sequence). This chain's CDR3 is CASSSRDISYNEQFF. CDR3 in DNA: TGTGCCAGCAGTTCCCGGGACATATCCTACAATGAGCAGTTCTTC.

The DNA of the CDR3 is TGTGCCAGCACCGTCGTCGGGAGGGCCCACACCGGGGAGCTGTTTTTT. Encoded protein: CASTVVGRAHTGELFF. This chain links TRBV27 with TRBJ2-2; 8 bases line up with TRBD2. Trimming at V came to 7 bases and at J to 3 bases, leaving 10 bases not matched to a gene. The CDR3 has 16 residues. Germline CDR1 and CDR2: MNHEY and SMNVEV (reference sequence).

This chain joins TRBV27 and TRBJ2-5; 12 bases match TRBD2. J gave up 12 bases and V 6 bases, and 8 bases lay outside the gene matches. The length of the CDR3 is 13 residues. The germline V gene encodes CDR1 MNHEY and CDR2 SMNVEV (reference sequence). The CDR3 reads CASSSRLAGEKYF. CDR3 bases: TGTGCCAGCAGCTCAAGACTAGCGGGAGAAAAGTACTTC.